These 20 T cell receptor beta chains were all obtained from the same sample, sequenced in a study of blood T cell repertoires in COVID-19. Sequencing was performed with immunoSEQ multiplex PCR; in TCRdb, only in-frame clones are kept and a portion is missing. The sample records around 25,000 clones, approximately 88% being singletons. The specimen sequenced was peripheral blood. The origin of the receptors is a woman in her 70s with active COVID-19.

Here the CDR3 DNA reads TGTGCCAGCAGTTCAGAATGGACAGGGGAAAAAGGTTCCGACGAGCAGTACTTC. Translation gives CASSSEWTGEKGSDEQYF. The V and J genes are TRBV28 and TRBJ2-7; 9 positions match TRBD1. The J segment lost 5 bases and the V segment lost 4 bases, leaving 18 bases of the junction unmatched. Per the germline V gene, CDR1 is MDHEN and CDR2 is SYDVKM. This CDR3 contains 18 residues.

A word on this clone: The junction departs from germline at one end; a sequencing error may be responsible. The chain combines TRBV7-7 with TRBJ2-6; 7 nucleotides agree with TRBD1. This CDR3 has 16 amino acids. Germline assignment: CDR1 SSHAT and CDR2 FNYEAQ (reference sequence). The CDR3 sequence: CASSPKTGFGANVLTF. As DNA, the CDR3 is TGTGCTAGCAGCCCAAAGACAGGGTTCGGGGCCAACGTCCTGACTTTC.

This clone has a handful of counts. The same CDR3 also results from other DNA sequences found in this sample. The chain uses TRBV5-4 and TRBJ2-3; 7 positions match TRBD1. Germline CDR1 is SGHNT and CDR2 is YYREEE (reference sequence). This CDR3 has 15 residues. V lost 0 bases, J lost 2 bases, and 3 bases stayed unmatched. CDR3 protein: CASSLDRGFTDTQYF. For the CDR3, the DNA is TGTGCCAGCAGCTTGGACAGGGGATTCACAGATACGCAGTATTTT. The full variable domain, rest sourced from reference TRBV5-4 and TRBJ2-3, is ETGVTQSPTHLIKTRGQQVTLRCSSQSGHNTVSWYQQALGQGPQFIFQYYREEENGRGNFPPRFSGLQFPNYSSELNVNALELDDSALYLCASSLDRGFTDTQYFGPGTRLTVL.

The chain uses TRBV1 and TRBJ2-1; no check of the table's D call, TRBD2, against the DNA was made. TRBV1 counts as a pseudogene. This CDR3 spans 17 amino acids. The CDR3 nucleotides read TGCACCAGCAGCCCTGAAGGGACTAGCGGGCTTAACAATGAGCAGTTCTTC. Its protein product is CTSSPEGTSGLNNEQFF.

The chain recombines TRBV6-5 with TRBJ2-1; weak D call: TRBD2 (5 bases). V was clipped by 5 bases and J by 6 bases, with 8 bases between them. The CDR3 length is 12 residues. Germline CDR1 is MNHEY and CDR2 is SVGAGI. CDR3 DNA sequence: TGTGCCAGCAGTCCGGACTTCAATGAGCAGTTCTTC. Its translation: CASSPDFNEQFF.

The rearrangement links TRBV19 to TRBJ2-3; possible D gene TRBD2, 6 bases. The germline V gene has CDR1 LNHDA and CDR2 SQIVND (reference sequence). The CDR3 loop spans 14 amino acids. V lost 5 bases and J lost 3, with 12 bases in between. This CDR3 is CASSLAAGTDTQYF. CDR3 nucleotides: TGTGCCAGTAGTCTGGCCGCGGGGACAGATACGCAGTATTTT.

V gene TRBV19 combines with J gene TRBJ2-5, with 8 bases aligning to TRBD2. CDR3 length: 13 residues. The V and J ends lost 5 bases and 2 bases, in that order; junction bases with no gene match: 1. Germline V CDR1 and CDR2: LNHDA, SQIVND (reference sequence). The CDR3 reads CASSGGGQETQYF. The DNA for the CDR3 is TGTGCCAGTAGTGGCGGGGGGCAAGAGACCCAGTACTTC. The variable domain in full, completed from reference TRBV19 and TRBJ2-5, reads DGGITQSPKYLFRKEGQNVTLSCEQNLNHDAMYWYRQDPGQGLRLIYYSQIVNDFQKGDIAEGYSVSREKKESFPLTVTSAQKNPTAFYLCASSGGGQETQYFGPGTRLLVL.

This clone was picked up a small number of times. The J gene is TRBJ2-1, the V gene TRBV7-9; D not certain. CDR3 size: 16 residues. Per germline, CDR1 SEHNR and CDR2 FQNEAQ (reference sequence). Trimming shortened V by 1 base and J by 8 bases, and 18 bases separated the two germline ends. DNA for the CDR3: TGTGCCAGCAGCTTAGGCTGGGCACACGGTATGGATGAGCAGTTCTTC. Translated, it gives CASSLGWAHGMDEQFF. Complete variable domain (other parts from reference TRBV7-9 and TRBJ2-1): DTGVSQNPRHKITKRGQNVTFRCDPISEHNRLYWYRQTLGQGPEFLTYFQNEAQLEKSRLLSDRFSAERPKGSFSTLEIQRTEQGDSAMYLCASSLGWAHGMDEQFFGPGTRLTVL.

The genes are TRBV19 and TRBJ1-4, with D possibly TRBD1 on 5 matching bases. Germline CDR1 reads LNHDA; CDR2 reads SQIVND (reference sequence). The germline V and J ends were trimmed by 6 bases and 7 bases, with 21 bases remaining between them. The CDR3 runs to 16 residues. CDR3 bases: TGTGCCAGTAGCGACCTCGGGGGACTTGGCGCTGAAAAACTGTTTTTT. Its protein product is CASSDLGGLGAEKLFF.

The chain recombines TRBV28 with TRBJ2-7, with 7 bases that match TRBD2. Looked up from germline, CDR1 is MDHEN and CDR2 is SYDVKM. The CDR3 runs 14 residues. Trimming cost V 7 bases and J 0 bases; bases outside gene matches: 6. DNA of the CDR3: TGTGCCAGCACTGCAGCGGGGAGCTCCTACGAGCAGTACTTC. As protein: CASTAAGSSYEQYF.

This clone was counted once. The CDR3 protein is CASGLVQETQYF. The DNA for the CDR3 is TGTGCCAGCGGACTAGTGCAAGAGACCCAGTACTTC. The V call is TRBV2, the J call TRBJ2-5, with 7 bases aligning to TRBD2. The CDR3 has 12 amino acids. The V gene end was trimmed by 8 bases and the J gene end by 2 bases; junction bases not matched to a gene: 2. Germline CDR1 and CDR2: SNHLY and FYNNEI.

CDR3 DNA sequence: TGTGCCAGCTCACCACGGCCAGGGGGTGATTCTGGAAACACCATATATTTT. Amino acids: CASSPRPGGDSGNTIYF. The chain is built from TRBV18 and TRBJ1-3, with 7 bases lining up with TRBD1. CDR3 length: 17 amino acids. The germline gives CDR1 KGHSH, CDR2 LQKENI. With V trimmed by 1 base and J by 1 base, 7 bases remained unmatched.

The table lists this clone with a count of one. The chain recombines TRBV14 with TRBJ1-3, with 7 bases that match TRBD1. CDR1 is SGHDN and CDR2 is FVKESK in the germline V gene. The V segment lost 5 bases and the J segment 4 bases; nucleotides outside the gene matches: 8. The CDR3 totals 15 residues. The CDR3 nucleotides read TGTGCCAGCAGCTTATCAAGGGGGCAAGGAAACACCATATATTTT. This translates into CASSLSRGQGNTIYF.

The rearrangement joins TRBV3-1 (or the pseudogene TRBV3-2) to TRBJ1-1, with D possibly matching TRBD1 (5 bases). The CDR3 covers 16 residues. CDR1 is LGHDT, CDR2 YNNKEL, per germline (reference sequence). V lost 1 base, J lost 5 bases, and 17 bases lay in between. CDR3 sequence (DNA): TGTGCCAGCAGCCAAGGGGTAGGGGCGGTCGGGACTGAAGCTTTCTTT. This gives the protein CASSQGVGAVGTEAFF.

This clone appeared a single time. This rearrangement joins TRBV7-2 to TRBJ2-5; 9 nucleotides line up with TRBD1. Trimming cost V 2 bases and J 4 bases; bases outside gene matches: 8. The CDR3 runs to 16 residues. The germline gives CDR1 SGHTA, CDR2 FQGNSA. The CDR3 bases are TGTGCCAGCAGCTTACACCGACCGGGACAGGGAGAGACCCAGTACTTC. It is translated as CASSLHRPGQGETQYF.

A word on this clone: Compared with germline, one end of the junction differs, possibly owing to a read error. The J gene is TRBJ2-3, the V gene TRBV2; tentatively, D is TRBD1 (7 bases). The CDR3 sequence is 13 residues long. The germline CDR1 and CDR2 sequences are SNHLY and FYNNEI. The CDR3 nucleotides are TGTGCCAGCAATAGAAAGGGGGGCAGGGGGTCTGATTTT. The encoded protein is CASNRKGGRGSDF.

V usage is TRBV4-3 and J usage is TRBJ1-6; D is uncertain. Per the germline V gene, CDR1 is LGHNA and CDR2 is YSLEER. The CDR3 covers 18 residues. V lost 0 bases and J 0 bases, leaving 12 bases between the germline ends. Here the CDR3 DNA reads TGCGCCAGCAGCCAAGATCGAGTAAGAGTCTCCTATAATTCACCCCTCCACTTT. Encoded protein: CASSQDRVRVSYNSPLHF.

CDR3 sequence reads: CASSTQRSSYEQYF. The CDR3 nucleotides are TGTGCCAGCAGCACTCAAAGGAGCTCCTACGAGCAGTACTTC. This chain uses TRBV7-9 with TRBJ2-7, with unresolved D. The CDR3 runs to 14 residues. V was pared by 5 bases and J by 0 bases, with 11 bases between. In germline, CDR1 is SEHNR, CDR2 FQNEAQ (reference sequence).

The chain couples TRBV7-3 to TRBJ2-1; 15 bases map to TRBD2. Germline values: CDR1 SGHTA, CDR2 FQGTGA. V was clipped by 3 bases and J by 8 bases; unmatched bases: 8. The CDR3 has 17 residues. The DNA for the CDR3 is TGTGCCAGCAGCTTCGCCGGGACTAGCGGGGGGTTGGATGAGCAGTTCTTC. This gives the protein CASSFAGTSGGLDEQFF. Filled out from reference TRBV7-3 and TRBJ2-1, the complete variable domain reads GAGVSQTPSNKVTEKGKYVELRCDPISGHTALYWYRQSLGQGPEFLIYFQGTGAADDSGLPNDRFFAVRPEGSVSTLKIQRTERGDSAVYLCASSFAGTSGGLDEQFFGPGTRLTVL.

The rearrangement links TRBV9 to TRBJ2-1; 10 nucleotides line up with TRBD1. CDR1 SGDLS and CDR2 YYNGEE come from the germline V gene. CDR3 length: 15 amino acids. V lost 4 bases, J lost 8 bases, and 9 bases stayed unmatched. CDR3 loop: CASSPGQGKSYEQFF. CDR3 DNA: TGTGCCAGCAGCCCGGGACAGGGGAAATCATATGAGCAGTTCTTC. The whole variable domain, filled in from reference TRBV9 and TRBJ2-1, reads DSGVTQTPKHLITATGQRVTLRCSPRSGDLSVYWYQQSLDQGLQFLIQYYNGEERAKGNILERFSAQQFPDLHSELNLSSLELGDSALYFCASSPGQGKSYEQFFGPGTRLTVL.